A selection of T cell receptor beta chains follows, all from one sample in a study of monozygotic twins with inflammatory bowel disease. From the 5' RACE reads, TCRdb lists one entry per CDR3 protein and no DNA. Its table records more than 300,000 distinct CDR3 sequences. Specimen: blood. Source of these receptors: a human donor with ulcerative colitis or Crohn's disease, or a healthy co-twin of an affected twin (not recorded which). Both conserved end residues are part of each CDR3.

j_gene | v_gene | CDR3aa
TRBJ2-7 | TRBV5-4 | CASSLGQGAWEQYF
TRBJ1-4 | TRBV3-1 | CASSRRRVLGEKLFF
TRBJ2-3 | TRBV24-1 | CATSVGSTDTQYF
TRBJ1-5 | TRBV19 | CASSALYYQPQHF
TRBJ2-7 | TRBV12-3/TRBV12-4 | CASSLGFEQYF
TRBJ2-1 | TRBV9 | CASSESFLTRERYNEQFF
TRBJ2-7 | TRBV7-9 | CASSPVYEQYF
TRBJ2-7 | TRBV10-3 | CAISDSYEQYF
TRBJ2-2 | TRBV6-5 | CASSYRRGGTGELFF
TRBJ1-1 | TRBV5-1 | CASSLGQGAVTEAFF
TRBJ1-6 | TRBV7-3 | CASSAQGRGSSPLHF
TRBJ2-7 | TRBV28 | CASTLTGTRGSYEQYF
TRBJ2-2 | TRBV9 | CASSVSSRGGELFF